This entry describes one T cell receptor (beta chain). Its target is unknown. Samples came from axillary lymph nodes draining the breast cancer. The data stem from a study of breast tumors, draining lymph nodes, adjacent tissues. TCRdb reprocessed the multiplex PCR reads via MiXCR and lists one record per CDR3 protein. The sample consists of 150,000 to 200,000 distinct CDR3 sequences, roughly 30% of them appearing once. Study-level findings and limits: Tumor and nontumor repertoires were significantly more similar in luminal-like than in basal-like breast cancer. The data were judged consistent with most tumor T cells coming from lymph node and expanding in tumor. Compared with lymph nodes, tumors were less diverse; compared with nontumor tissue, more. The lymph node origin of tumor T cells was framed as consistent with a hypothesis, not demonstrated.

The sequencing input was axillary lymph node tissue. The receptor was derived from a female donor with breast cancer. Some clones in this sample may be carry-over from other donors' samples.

CDR3 protein: CSARTYENTGNWDTQYF. The CDR3 region has the DNA TGCAGTGCTAGAACCTACGAGAACACCGGGAATTGGGATACGCAGTATTTT. This rearrangement joins TRBV20-1 to TRBJ2-3; D might be TRBD2 (5 bases). The CDR3 spans 17 residues. CDR1 and CDR2 from the germline V gene are DFQATT and SNEGSKA (reference sequence). Trimming stripped 2 bases from V and 6 bases from J, with 24 bases between.